The 7 T cell receptor beta chains given below trace back to one sample, sequenced in a study of T cell repertoires in aging, cancer and after chemotherapy. Rearranged V-D-J TRB sequences were amplified with a mixed TRB-A/B primer pool. TCRdb recomputed calls from the multiplex PCR reads with MiXCR, one row per CDR3 protein. Counted here are about 11,000 distinct CDR3 sequences, under 30% occurring once; the ten biggest clones make up approximately 2%. Peripheral blood genomic DNA, not sorted cells or RNA, was the template. Sequencing was done on a sample of blood. Receptor source: a human donor in good health.

This clonotype was detected a few times. The chain employs TRBV11-2 and TRBJ1-2; D may be TRBD1 (5 bases). V was shortened by 7 bases and J by 3 bases, with 12 bases between the two germline ends. Germline V lookup: CDR1 SGHAT, CDR2 FQNNGV. There are 13 residues in the CDR3. The CDR3 reads CASTPRGDYGYTF. The CDR3, as DNA: TGTGCCAGCACCCCTCGAGGGGACTATGGCTACACCTTC.

The sample holds a few counts of this clonotype. V gene TRBV19 combines with J gene TRBJ1-6; TRBD1 matches 11 bases. This CDR3 spans 15 amino acids. Germline assignment: CDR1 LNHDA and CDR2 SQIVND (reference sequence). V lost 5 bases and J lost 7; bases outside the gene matches: 4. CDR3 DNA sequence: TGTGCCAGTAGTCCGCGGGACAGGGGGAATTCACCCCTCCACTTT. Encoded protein: CASSPRDRGNSPLHF.

This clonotype was recorded a few times. V usage is TRBV20-1 and J usage is TRBJ2-2; 10 bases are shared with TRBD1. After removal of 3 bases from V and 3 bases from J, the junction contained 10 bases not matched to a gene. The CDR3 has 17 residues. Germline V gene sequence: CDR1 DFQATT, CDR2 SNEGSKA (reference sequence). The CDR3 protein is CSASIPGQGVYTGELFF. DNA for the CDR3: TGCAGTGCTAGTATTCCAGGACAGGGGGTTTACACCGGGGAGCTGTTTTTT.

This clonotype is labeled medium-sized. The chain carries TRBV29-1 and TRBJ1-1, with 7 nucleotides matching TRBD1. Germline CDR1 SQVTM, CDR2 ANQGSEA. Trimming removed 5 bases from V and 1 base from J; junction bases left unmatched: 7. The CDR3 sequence is 14 residues long. The CDR3 region has the DNA TGCAGCGTTTATGGACAGGTACCGAACACTGAAGCTTTCTTT. Encoded protein: CSVYGQVPNTEAFF.

This clonotype occurred a few times. V and J are TRBV19 and TRBJ2-2; 10 bases are a match to TRBD2. V lost 4 bases and J lost 4; bases outside the gene matches: 3. Germline-derived CDR1 and CDR2 are LNHDA and SQIVND (reference sequence). The length of the CDR3 is 15 residues. For the CDR3, the DNA is TGTGCCAGTAGTACGATAGCGGGAGGCACCGGGGAGCTGTTTTTT. This encodes CASSTIAGGTGELFF.

This clonotype is categorized as medium-sized (0.01 to 0.1%). This CDR3 is CASSLLGQGSDGYTF. Here the CDR3 DNA reads TGTGCCAGCAGTTTGTTGGGACAGGGAAGCGATGGCTACACCTTC. The genes are TRBV27 and TRBJ1-2; the match to TRBD1 covers 9 bases. This CDR3 region has 15 residues. CDR1 is MNHEY, CDR2 SMNVEV, per germline (reference sequence). After removal of 3 bases from V and 6 bases from J, the junction contained 8 bases not matched to a gene.

The chain combines TRBV6-5 with TRBJ2-3; 8 bases fit TRBD2. The CDR3 is 15 residues long. J lost 1 base, V lost 5 bases, and 5 bases had no gene match. Germline-derived CDR1 and CDR2 are MNHEY and SVGAGI. Written as DNA, the CDR3 is TGTGCCAGCAGTGAATTTAGCGGGGGCACAGATACGCAGTATTTT. Translating it yields CASSEFSGGTDTQYF.